The 7 T cell receptor beta chains below come from one sample, sequenced in a study of regulatory T cells in long-lasting Graves disease. Regarding time point: newly diagnosed GD, antithyroid drugs for less than 3 months. There was RNA extracted from PBMCs, and the TCR library was made from it. According to the study, TCR beta libraries were built with iRepertoire HTBI primers and CDR3-region Arm-PCR. In TCRdb, the multiplex PCR reads were re-called with MiXCR into one record per CDR3 protein. The sample consists of 400,000 to 500,000 distinct CDR3 sequences, over 12% of them appearing once. A further study also used this sample, focusing on T cells in Graves' hyperthyroidism and ophthalmopathy.

The source was peripheral blood mononuclear cells (PBMCs), collected at new diagnosis, from a patient treated with antithyroid drugs. The source is a woman aged 40 to 50 with Graves disease.

Many counts were recorded for this clonotype. This rearrangement joins TRBV5-1 to TRBJ1-6; 7 bases match TRBD1. Looked up from germline, CDR1 is SGHRS and CDR2 is YFSETQ. V lost 3 bases to trimming and J lost 6 bases; unmatched junction nucleotides: 9. CDR3 length equals 16 residues. The CDR3 DNA reads as TGCGCCAGCAGCTCGACGCCGGGACAGAGTAATTCACCCCTCCACTTT. Protein product: CASSSTPGQSNSPLHF.

This clonotype was counted many times. CDR3 nucleotide sequence: TGTGCCAGCAGCACCCGGACTAGCGGGGGTTACAATGAGCAGTTCTTC. It encodes CASSTRTSGGYNEQFF. V is TRBV7-9 and J is TRBJ2-1, with 13 bases fitting TRBD2. Germline CDR1 reads SEHNR; CDR2 reads FQNEAQ (reference sequence). This CDR3 region has 16 residues. V trimming: 5 bases; J trimming: 4 bases; junction bases outside the gene matches: 5.

CDR3 DNA: TGCAGTGCTATCAGAACAGGGGGCGGGGAGACCCAGTACTTC. It translates to CSAIRTGGGETQYF. V gene TRBV20-1 combines with J gene TRBJ2-5; 9 nucleotides agree with TRBD1. CDR1 and CDR2 from the germline V gene are DFQATT and SNEGSKA (reference sequence). The CDR3 has 14 residues. Trimming removed 4 bases from V and 5 bases from J; junction bases left unmatched: 8.

In this sample, this clonotype turned up a few times. This chain links TRBV6-1 with TRBJ2-2, with D perhaps given as TRBD1 or TRBD2 (6 bases each). This CDR3 has 14 residues. Germline V lookup: CDR1 MNHNS, CDR2 SASEGT. V lost 5 bases and J 5 bases, leaving 12 bases between the germline ends. CDR3 amino acids: CASSPGGRTGELFF. The CDR3, as DNA: TGTGCCAGCAGTCCCGGGGGCCGGACCGGGGAGCTGTTTTTT.

The chain carries TRBV30 and TRBJ2-2, with D tentatively TRBD2 (5 bases). Germline lookup yields CDR1 GTSNPN and CDR2 SVGIG (reference sequence). CDR3 size: 14 residues. Trimming shortened V by 4 bases and J by 6 bases, and 15 bases separated the two germline ends. The DNA for the CDR3 is TGTGCCTGGAACGTACTAGGACTTCCCGGGGAGCTGTTTTTT. Protein product: CAWNVLGLPGELFF.

This clonotype came up many times. V is TRBV5-1 and J is TRBJ2-1, with a weak D call TRBD1 (6 bases). Trimming left V 5 bases short and J 5 bases short, with 11 bases between. This CDR3 is 13 amino acids long. CDR1 and CDR2 (germline): SGHRS, YFSETQ. The DNA for the CDR3 is TGCGCCAGCAGAGGGGGTACGAACAATGAGCAGTTCTTC. Its protein is CASRGGTNNEQFF.

The V and J genes are TRBV5-6 and TRBJ2-2; D could derive from TRBD1 or TRBD2 (5 bases each). Germline V gene lookup returns CDR1 SGHDT and CDR2 YYEEEE. V was clipped by 5 bases and J by 1 base, with 12 bases between them. The CDR3 sequence is 15 residues long. CDR3: CASRSGRLNTGELFF. The CDR3 region has the DNA TGTGCCAGCAGATCGGGACGGTTGAACACCGGGGAGCTGTTTTTT.